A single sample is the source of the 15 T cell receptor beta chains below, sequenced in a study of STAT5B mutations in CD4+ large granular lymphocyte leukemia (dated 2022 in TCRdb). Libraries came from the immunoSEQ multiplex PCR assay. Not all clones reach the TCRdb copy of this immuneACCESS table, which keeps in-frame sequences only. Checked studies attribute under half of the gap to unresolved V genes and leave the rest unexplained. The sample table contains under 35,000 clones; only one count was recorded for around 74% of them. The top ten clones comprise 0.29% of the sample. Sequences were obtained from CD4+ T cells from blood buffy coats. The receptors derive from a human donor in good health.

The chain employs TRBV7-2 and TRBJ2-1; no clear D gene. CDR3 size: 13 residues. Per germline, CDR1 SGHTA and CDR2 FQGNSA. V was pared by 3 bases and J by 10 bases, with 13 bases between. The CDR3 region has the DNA TGTGCCAGCAGCTTCCTAAGGGCGGCAGAGCAGTTCTTC. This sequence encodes CASSFLRAAEQFF.

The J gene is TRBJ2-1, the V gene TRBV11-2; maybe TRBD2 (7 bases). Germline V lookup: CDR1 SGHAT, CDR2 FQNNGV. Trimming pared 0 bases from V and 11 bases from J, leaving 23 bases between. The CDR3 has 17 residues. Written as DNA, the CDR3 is TGTGCCAGCAGCTTAGATCGTGTGGGGGGGGCGGTCGGGAAGCAGTTCTTC. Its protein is CASSLDRVGGAVGKQFF.

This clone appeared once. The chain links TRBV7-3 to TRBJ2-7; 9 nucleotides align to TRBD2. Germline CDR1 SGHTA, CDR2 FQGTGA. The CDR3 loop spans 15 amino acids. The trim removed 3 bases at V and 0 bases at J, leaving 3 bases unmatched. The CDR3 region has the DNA TGTGCCAGCAGCTTGCTAGCGGGGCGCTCCTACGAGCAGTACTTC. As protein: CASSLLAGRSYEQYF.

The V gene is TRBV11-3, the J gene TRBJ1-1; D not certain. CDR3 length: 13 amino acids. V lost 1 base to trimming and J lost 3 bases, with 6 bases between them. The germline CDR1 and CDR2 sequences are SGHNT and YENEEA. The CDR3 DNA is TGTGCCAGCAGCTTAGGCATATACACTGAAGCTTTCTTT. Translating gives CASSLGIYTEAFF.

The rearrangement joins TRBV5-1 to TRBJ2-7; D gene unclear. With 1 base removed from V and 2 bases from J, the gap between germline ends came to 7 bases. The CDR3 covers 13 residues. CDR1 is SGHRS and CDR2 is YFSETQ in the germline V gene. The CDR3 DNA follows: TGCGCCAGCAGCTTGTACCCGACCTACGAGCAGTACTTC. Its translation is CASSLYPTYEQYF.

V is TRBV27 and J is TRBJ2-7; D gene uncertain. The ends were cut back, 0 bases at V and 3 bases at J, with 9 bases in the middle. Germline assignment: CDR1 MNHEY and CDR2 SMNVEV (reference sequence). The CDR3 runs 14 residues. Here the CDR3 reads CASSLSPPGYEQYF. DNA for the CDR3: TGTGCCAGCAGTTTATCACCACCAGGCTACGAGCAGTACTTC.

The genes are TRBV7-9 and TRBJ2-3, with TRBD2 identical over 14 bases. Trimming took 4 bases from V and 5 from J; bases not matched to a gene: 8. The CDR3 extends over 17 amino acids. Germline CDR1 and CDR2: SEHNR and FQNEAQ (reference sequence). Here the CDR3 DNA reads TGTGCCAGCAGCTCAAAGGGGACTAGCGGGGGAAGAGATACGCAGTATTTT. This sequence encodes CASSSKGTSGGRDTQYF.

Here the CDR3 reads CASRRTGGLDEQFF. CDR3 in DNA: TGTGCCAGCCGCCGGACAGGTGGGTTGGATGAGCAGTTCTTC. The chain employs TRBV6-5 and TRBJ2-1, with 7 bases matching TRBD1. The germline gives CDR1 MNHEY, CDR2 SVGAGI. The CDR3 length is 14 residues. After removal of 8 bases from V and 8 bases from J, the junction contained 12 bases not matched to a gene.

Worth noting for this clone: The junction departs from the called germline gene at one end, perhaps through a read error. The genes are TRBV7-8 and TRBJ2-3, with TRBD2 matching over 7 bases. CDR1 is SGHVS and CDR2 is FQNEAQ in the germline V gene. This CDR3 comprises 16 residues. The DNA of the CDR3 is TGTGCCAGCAGCCTAGCGCTAGCGGAGGACACAGATACGCAGTATTTT. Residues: CASSLALAEDTDTQYF.

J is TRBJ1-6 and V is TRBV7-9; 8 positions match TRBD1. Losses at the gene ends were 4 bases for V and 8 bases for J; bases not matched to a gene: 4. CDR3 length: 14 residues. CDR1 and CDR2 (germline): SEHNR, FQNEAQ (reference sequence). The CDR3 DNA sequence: TGTGCCAGCAGCTCTCGGACAGGGCATTCACCCCTCCACTTT. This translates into CASSSRTGHSPLHF.

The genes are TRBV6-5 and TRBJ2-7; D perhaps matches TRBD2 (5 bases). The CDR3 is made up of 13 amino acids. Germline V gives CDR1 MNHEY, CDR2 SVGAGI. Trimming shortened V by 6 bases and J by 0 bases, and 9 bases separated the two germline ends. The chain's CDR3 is CASSEGLSYEQYF. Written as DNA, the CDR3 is TGTGCCAGCAGCGAGGGCCTCTCCTACGAGCAGTACTTC.

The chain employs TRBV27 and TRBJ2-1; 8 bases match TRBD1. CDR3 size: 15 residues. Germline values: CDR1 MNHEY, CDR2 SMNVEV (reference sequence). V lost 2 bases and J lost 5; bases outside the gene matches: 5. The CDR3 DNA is TGTGCCAGCAGTTTAACAGGGGGTTTAGACAATGAGCAGTTCTTC. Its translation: CASSLTGGLDNEQFF.

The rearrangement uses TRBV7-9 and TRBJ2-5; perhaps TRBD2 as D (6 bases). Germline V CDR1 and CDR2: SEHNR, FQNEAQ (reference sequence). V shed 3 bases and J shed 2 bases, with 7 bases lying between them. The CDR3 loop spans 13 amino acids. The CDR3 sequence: CASSLGLQETQYF. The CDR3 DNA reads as TGTGCCAGCAGCTTGGGACTTCAAGAGACCCAGTACTTC.

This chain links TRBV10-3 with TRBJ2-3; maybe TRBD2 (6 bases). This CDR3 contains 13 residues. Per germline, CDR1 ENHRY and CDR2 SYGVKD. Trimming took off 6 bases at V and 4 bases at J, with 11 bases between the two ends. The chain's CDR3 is CAIRDTSSDTQYF. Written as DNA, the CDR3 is TGTGCCATCAGAGACACTAGCTCAGATACGCAGTATTTT.

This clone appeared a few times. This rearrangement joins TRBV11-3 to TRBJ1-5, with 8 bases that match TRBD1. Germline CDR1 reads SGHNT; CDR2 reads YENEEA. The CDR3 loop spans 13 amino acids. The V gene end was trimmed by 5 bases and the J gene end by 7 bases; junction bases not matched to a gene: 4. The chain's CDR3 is CASSHRQGQPQHF. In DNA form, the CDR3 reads TGTGCCAGCAGCCATCGACAGGGGCAGCCCCAGCATTTT.